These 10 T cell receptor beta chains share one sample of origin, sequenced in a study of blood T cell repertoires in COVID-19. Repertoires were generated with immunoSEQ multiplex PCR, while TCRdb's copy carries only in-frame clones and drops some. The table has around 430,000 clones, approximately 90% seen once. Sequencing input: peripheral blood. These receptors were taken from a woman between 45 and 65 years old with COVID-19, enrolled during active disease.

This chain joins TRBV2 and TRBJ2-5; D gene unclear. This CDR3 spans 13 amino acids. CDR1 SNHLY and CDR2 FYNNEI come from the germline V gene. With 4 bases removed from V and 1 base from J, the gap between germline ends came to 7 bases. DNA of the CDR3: TGTGCCAGCAGTGGTAGACTCCAAGAGACCCAGTACTTC. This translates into CASSGRLQETQYF.

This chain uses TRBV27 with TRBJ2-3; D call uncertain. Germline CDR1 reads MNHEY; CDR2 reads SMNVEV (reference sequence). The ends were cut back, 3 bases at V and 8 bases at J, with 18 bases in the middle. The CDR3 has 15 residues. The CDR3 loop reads CASSLMVSAQSTQYF. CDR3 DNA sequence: TGTGCCAGCAGTTTGATGGTGTCTGCACAGTCTACGCAGTATTTT.

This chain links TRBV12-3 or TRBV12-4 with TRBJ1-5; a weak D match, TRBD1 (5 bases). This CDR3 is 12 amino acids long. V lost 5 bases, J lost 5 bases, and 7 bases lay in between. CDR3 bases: TGTGCCAGCAGTACGGGGGATCAGCCCCAGCATTTT. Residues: CASSTGDQPQHF.

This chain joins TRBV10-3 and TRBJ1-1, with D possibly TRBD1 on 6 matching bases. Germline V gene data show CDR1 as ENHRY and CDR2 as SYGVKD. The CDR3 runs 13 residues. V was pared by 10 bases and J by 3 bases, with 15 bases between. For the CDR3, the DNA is TGTGCCACCTTGGGGGGGCCGGACACTGAAGCTTTCTTT. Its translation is CATLGGPDTEAFF.

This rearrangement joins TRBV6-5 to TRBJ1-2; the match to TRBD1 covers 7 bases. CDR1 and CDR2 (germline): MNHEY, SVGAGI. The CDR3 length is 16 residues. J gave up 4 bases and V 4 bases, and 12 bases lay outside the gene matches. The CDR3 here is CASSSRWTGPRYGYTF. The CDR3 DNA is TGTGCCAGCAGTTCACGATGGACAGGACCCCGCTATGGCTACACCTTC.

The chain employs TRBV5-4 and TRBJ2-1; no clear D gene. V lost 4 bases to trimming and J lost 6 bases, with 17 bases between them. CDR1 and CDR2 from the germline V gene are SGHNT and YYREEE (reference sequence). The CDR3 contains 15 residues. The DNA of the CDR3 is TGTGCCAGCAGCCTAGACCAAGCGAAGCGCAATGAGCAGTTCTTC. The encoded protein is CASSLDQAKRNEQFF.

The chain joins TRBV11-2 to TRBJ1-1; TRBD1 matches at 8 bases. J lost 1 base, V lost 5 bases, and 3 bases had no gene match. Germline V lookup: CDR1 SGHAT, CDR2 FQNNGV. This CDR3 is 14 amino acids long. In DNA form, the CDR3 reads TGTGCCAGCAGCGGCGACAGGGGGAACACTGAAGCTTTCTTT. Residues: CASSGDRGNTEAFF.

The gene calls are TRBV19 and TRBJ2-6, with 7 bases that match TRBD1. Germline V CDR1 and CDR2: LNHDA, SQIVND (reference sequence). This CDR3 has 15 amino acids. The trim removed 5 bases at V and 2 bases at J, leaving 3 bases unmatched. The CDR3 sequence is CASSLDRAGANVLTF. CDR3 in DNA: TGTGCCAGTAGTCTCGACAGGGCTGGGGCCAACGTCCTGACTTTC.

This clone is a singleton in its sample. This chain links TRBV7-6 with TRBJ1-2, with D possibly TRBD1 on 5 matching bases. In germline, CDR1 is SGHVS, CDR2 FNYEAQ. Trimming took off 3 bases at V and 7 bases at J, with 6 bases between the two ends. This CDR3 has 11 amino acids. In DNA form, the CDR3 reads TGTGCCAGCAGCTTGGGGGGTGGCTACACCTTC. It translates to CASSLGGGYTF. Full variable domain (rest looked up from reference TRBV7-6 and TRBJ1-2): GAGVSQSPRYKVTKRGQDVALRCDPISGHVSLYWYRQALGQGPEFLTYFNYEAQQDKSGLPNDRFSAERPEGSISTLTIQRTEQRDSAMYRCASSLGGGYTFGSGTRLTVV.

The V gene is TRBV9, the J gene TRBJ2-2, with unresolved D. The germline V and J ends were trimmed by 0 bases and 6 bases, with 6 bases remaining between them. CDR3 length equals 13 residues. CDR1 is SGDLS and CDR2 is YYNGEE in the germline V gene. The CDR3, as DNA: TGTGCCAGCAGCGTAGTGTCGTCCGGGGAGCTGTTTTTT. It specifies CASSVVSSGELFF.